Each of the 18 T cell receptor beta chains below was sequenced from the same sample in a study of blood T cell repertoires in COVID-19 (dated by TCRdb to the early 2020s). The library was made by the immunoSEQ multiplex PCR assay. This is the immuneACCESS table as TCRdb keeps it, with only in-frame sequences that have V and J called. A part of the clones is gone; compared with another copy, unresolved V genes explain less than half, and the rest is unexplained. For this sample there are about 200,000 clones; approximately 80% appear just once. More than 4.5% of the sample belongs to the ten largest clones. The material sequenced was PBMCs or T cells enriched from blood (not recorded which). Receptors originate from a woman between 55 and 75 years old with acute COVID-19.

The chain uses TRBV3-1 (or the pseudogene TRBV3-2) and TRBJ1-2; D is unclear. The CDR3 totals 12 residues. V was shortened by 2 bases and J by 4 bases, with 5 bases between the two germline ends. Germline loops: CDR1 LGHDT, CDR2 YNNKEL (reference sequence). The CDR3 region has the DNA TGTGCCAGCAGCCAATCTATCTATGGCTACACCTTC. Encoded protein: CASSQSIYGYTF.

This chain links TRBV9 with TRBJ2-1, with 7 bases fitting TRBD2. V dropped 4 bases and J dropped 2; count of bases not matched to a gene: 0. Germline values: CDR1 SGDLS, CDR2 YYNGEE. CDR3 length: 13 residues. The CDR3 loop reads CASSSGAYNEQFF. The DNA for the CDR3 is TGTGCCAGCAGCAGCGGGGCCTACAATGAGCAGTTCTTC.

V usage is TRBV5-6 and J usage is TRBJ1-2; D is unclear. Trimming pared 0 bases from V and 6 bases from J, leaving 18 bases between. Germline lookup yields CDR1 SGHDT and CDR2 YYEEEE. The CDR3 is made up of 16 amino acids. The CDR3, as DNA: TGTGCCAGCAGCTTGGAAAGGCGGGCAGAGAAGGATGGCTACACCTTC. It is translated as CASSLERRAEKDGYTF.

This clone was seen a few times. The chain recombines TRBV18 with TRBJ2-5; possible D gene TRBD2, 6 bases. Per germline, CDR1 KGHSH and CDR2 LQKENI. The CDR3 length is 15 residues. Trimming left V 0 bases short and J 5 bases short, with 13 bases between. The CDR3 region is CASSPPAGMGETQYF. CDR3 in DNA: TGTGCCAGCTCACCACCCGCGGGGATGGGGGAGACCCAGTACTTC.

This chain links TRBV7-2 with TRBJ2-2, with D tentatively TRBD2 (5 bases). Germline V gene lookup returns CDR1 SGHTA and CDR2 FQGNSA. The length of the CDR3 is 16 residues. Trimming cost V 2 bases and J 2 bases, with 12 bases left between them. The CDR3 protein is CASSLMEVTNTGELFF. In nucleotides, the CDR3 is TGTGCCAGCAGCTTAATGGAGGTTACCAACACCGGGGAGCTGTTTTTT. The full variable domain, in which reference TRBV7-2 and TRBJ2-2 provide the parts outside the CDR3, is GAGVSQSPSNKVTEKGKDVELRCDPISGHTALYWYRQSLGQGLEFLIYFQGNSAPDKSGLPSDRFSAERTGGSVSTLTIQRTQQEDSAVYLCASSLMEVTNTGELFFGEGSRLTVL.

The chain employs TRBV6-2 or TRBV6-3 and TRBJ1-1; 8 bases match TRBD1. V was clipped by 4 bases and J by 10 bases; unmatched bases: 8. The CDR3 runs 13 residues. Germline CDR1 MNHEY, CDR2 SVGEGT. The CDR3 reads CASSFRQGLSAFF. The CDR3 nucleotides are TGTGCCAGCAGTTTTAGACAGGGGTTGTCAGCTTTCTTT.

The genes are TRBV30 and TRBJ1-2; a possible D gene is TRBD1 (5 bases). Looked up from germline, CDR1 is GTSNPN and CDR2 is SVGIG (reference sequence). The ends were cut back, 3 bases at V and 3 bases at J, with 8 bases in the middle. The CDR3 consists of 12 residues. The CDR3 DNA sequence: TGTGCCTGGAGCCCGGGGGACTATGGCTACACCTTC. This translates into CAWSPGDYGYTF.

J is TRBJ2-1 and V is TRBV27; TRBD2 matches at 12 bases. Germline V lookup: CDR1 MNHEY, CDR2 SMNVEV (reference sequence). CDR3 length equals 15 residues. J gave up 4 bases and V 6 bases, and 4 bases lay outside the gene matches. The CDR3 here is CASSASGRVYNEQFF. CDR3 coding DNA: TGTGCCAGCAGCGCTAGCGGGAGGGTTTACAATGAGCAGTTCTTC.

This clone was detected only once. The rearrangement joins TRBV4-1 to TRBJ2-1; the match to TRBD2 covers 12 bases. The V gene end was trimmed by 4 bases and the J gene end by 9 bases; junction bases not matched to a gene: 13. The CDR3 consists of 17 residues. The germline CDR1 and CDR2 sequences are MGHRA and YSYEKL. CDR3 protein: CASSPSWASGGGSEQFF. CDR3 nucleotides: TGCGCCAGCAGCCCGTCCTGGGCTAGCGGGGGGGGAAGTGAGCAGTTCTTC.

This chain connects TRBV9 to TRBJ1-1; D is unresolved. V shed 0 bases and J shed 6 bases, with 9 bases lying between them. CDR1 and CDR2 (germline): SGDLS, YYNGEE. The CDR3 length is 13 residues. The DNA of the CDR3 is TGTGCCAGCAGCGTAGGCCAGGTCGCTGAAGCTTTCTTT. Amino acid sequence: CASSVGQVAEAFF. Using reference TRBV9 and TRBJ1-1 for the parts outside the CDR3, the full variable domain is DSGVTQTPKHLITATGQRVTLRCSPRSGDLSVYWYQQSLDQGLQFLIQYYNGEERAKGNILERFSAQQFPDLHSELNLSSLELGDSALYFCASSVGQVAEAFFGQGTRLTVV.

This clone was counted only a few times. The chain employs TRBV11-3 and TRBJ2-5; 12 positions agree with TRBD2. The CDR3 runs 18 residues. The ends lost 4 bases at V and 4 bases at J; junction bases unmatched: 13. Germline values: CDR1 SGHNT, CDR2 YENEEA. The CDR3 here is CASSSVTSGRLGGETQYF. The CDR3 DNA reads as TGTGCCAGCAGCTCGGTGACTAGCGGGAGACTAGGGGGAGAGACCCAGTACTTC.

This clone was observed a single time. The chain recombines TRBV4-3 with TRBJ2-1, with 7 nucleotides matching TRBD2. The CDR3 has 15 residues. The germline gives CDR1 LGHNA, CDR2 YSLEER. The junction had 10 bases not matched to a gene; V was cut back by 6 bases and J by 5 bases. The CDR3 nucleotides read TGCGCCAGCAGTGTTTCAGGGACTACACACAATGAGCAGTTCTTC. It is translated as CASSVSGTTHNEQFF.

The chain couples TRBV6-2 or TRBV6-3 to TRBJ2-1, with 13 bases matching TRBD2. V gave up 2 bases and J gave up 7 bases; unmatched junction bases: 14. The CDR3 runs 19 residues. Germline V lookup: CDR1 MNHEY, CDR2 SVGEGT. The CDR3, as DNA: TGTGCCAGCAGTTACGACGGCAGGGAACTAGCGGGGGGGCCAAATGAGCAGTTCTTC. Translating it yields CASSYDGRELAGGPNEQFF.

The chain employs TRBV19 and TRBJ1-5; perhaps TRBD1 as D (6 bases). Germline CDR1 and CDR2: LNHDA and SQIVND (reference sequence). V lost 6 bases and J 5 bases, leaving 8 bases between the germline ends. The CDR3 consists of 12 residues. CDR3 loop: CASRTGYQPQHF. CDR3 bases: TGTGCCAGTAGAACAGGGTATCAGCCCCAGCATTTT.

CDR3 protein: CASSVALDTEAFF. CDR3 DNA: TGTGCCAGCAGCGTCGCACTAGACACTGAAGCTTTCTTT. The V call is TRBV9, the J call TRBJ1-1, with D uncertain. V lost 2 bases and J lost 3, with 8 bases in between. Germline lookup yields CDR1 SGDLS and CDR2 YYNGEE. The CDR3 loop spans 13 amino acids.

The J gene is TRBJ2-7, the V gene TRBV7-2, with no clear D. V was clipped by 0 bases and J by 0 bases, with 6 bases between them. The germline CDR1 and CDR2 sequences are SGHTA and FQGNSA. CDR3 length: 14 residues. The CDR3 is CASSLAPSSYEQYF. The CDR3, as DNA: TGTGCCAGCAGCTTAGCACCGAGCTCCTACGAGCAGTACTTC.

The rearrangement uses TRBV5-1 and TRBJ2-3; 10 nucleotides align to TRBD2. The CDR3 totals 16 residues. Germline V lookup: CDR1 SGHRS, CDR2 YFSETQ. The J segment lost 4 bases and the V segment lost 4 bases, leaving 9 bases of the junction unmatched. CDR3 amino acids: CASSRRTSGISDTQYF. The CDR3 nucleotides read TGCGCCAGCAGCCGACGGACTAGCGGTATATCAGATACGCAGTATTTT.

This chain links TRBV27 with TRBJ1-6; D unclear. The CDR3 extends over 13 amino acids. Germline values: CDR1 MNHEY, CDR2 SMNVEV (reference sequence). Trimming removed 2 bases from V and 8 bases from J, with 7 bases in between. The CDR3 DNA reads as TGTGCCAGCAGTTTAGACATCTATTCACCCCTCCACTTT. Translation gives CASSLDIYSPLHF.